A selection of T cell receptor beta chains follows, all from one sample in a study of response to subunit inactivated influenza vaccine. TCRdb fed the RT-PCR reads into MiXCR, producing one record per CDR3 protein. The sample carries some 600,000 distinct CDR3 sequences, around 15% recorded once. Specimen: PBMCs from blood, collected around 14 days before vaccination. These receptors were obtained from a man between 45 and 60 years old who received an inactivated influenza vaccine. Each CDR3 is given with its conserved first and last residue. The order of the fields is CDR3 protein, J gene, V gene.

CSASPGQSNQPQHF,TRBJ1-5,TRBV20-1
CASSGGQGRRTDTQYF,TRBJ2-3,TRBV9
CASSQALITRSLYEQYF,TRBJ2-7,TRBV4-3
CASSQDLARGFEFF,TRBJ2-1,TRBV4-2
CASRPGGEYGEQYF,TRBJ2-7,TRBV2
CASSLDQRGGQFF,TRBJ2-1,TRBV11-2
CASSGRDRYSGYTF,TRBJ1-2,TRBV14
CASSPKGELFF,TRBJ1-4,TRBV12-3/TRBV12-4
CASSVGYNYGYTF,TRBJ1-2,TRBV6-1
CASSYSNQGAGEQYF,TRBJ2-7,TRBV6-5
CASSGGTSYYEQYF,TRBJ2-7,TRBV25-1
CASSQAAEYQETQYF,TRBJ2-5,TRBV4-2
CATSDPTGANQPQHF,TRBJ1-5,TRBV24-1
CASSWQEGPQETQYF,TRBJ2-5,TRBV7-6
CASSESAGELFF,TRBJ2-2,TRBV2
CASSVGLGDYNEQFF,TRBJ2-1,TRBV9
CASRGEALSYEQYF,TRBJ2-7,TRBV5-1
CATSDRLAKSSYNEQFF,TRBJ2-1,TRBV24-1
CASSLASSRGLRETQYF,TRBJ2-5,TRBV7-2
CASSRTSGGVYYNEQFF,TRBJ2-1,TRBV18